The 5 T cell receptor beta chains below come from one sample, sequenced in a study of T-cell memory formation after mild COVID-19. Each CDR3 protein gets one entry after TCRdb re-called the 5' RACE reads with MiXCR. Of tens of thousands of distinct CDR3 sequences listed, approximately 25% are singletons. Specimen: PBMCs or a T cell subset sorted from them (not recorded which). The receptor source for this set is a man aged 18 to 35 who had mild COVID-19 (a few samples of this study predate the infection). Cell type and time point are not known.

This clonotype was seen a handful of times. V is TRBV5-1 and J is TRBJ1-5; D perhaps matches TRBD1 (6 bases). Germline values: CDR1 SGHRS, CDR2 YFSETQ. This CDR3 contains 14 residues. Trimming pared 0 bases from V and 7 bases from J, leaving 11 bases between. CDR3 in amino acids: CASSLDEGGQPQHF. CDR3 coding DNA: TGCGCCAGCAGCTTGGACGAAGGGGGGCAGCCCCAGCATTTT.

This chain links TRBV29-1 with TRBJ1-6; 10 bases align to TRBD1. Germline CDR1 reads SQVTM; CDR2 reads ANQGSEA. The CDR3 length is 12 residues. V lost 8 bases and J lost 10; bases outside the gene matches: 5. This CDR3 is CSRTGGMSPLHF. The CDR3 nucleotides are TGCAGCCGGACAGGGGGGATGTCACCCCTCCACTTT.

J is TRBJ2-3 and V is TRBV20-1; tentatively, D is TRBD1 or TRBD2 (5 bases each). Germline loops: CDR1 DFQATT, CDR2 SNEGSKA (reference sequence). The CDR3 extends over 14 amino acids. The CDR3 coding sequence is TGCAGCGGGGCACCGGGTTGGGGCACAGATACGCAGTATTTT. The encoded protein is CSGAPGWGTDTQYF.

The chain employs TRBV27 and TRBJ1-5, with a tentative D call TRBD1 (5 bases). V lost 4 bases to trimming and J lost 3 bases, with 13 bases between them. There are 15 residues in the CDR3. The germline V gene has CDR1 MNHEY and CDR2 SMNVEV (reference sequence). CDR3: CASSWGSGPNQPQHF. CDR3 sequence (DNA): TGTGCCAGCAGTTGGGGCAGCGGGCCCAATCAGCCCCAGCATTTT.

In its sample, this clonotype was seen many times. CDR3 DNA: TGTGCCAGCAGCTCCACGGAGTTGGAGACAGGCGTGCAGTGGGGGGAGCTGTTTTTT. Its protein product is CASSSTELETGVQWGELFF. The chain links TRBV7-9 to TRBJ2-2, with D possibly TRBD1 on 6 matching bases. Germline V CDR1 and CDR2: SEHNR, FQNEAQ (reference sequence). The CDR3 has 19 amino acids. V was clipped by 4 bases and J by 8 bases, with 29 bases between them.